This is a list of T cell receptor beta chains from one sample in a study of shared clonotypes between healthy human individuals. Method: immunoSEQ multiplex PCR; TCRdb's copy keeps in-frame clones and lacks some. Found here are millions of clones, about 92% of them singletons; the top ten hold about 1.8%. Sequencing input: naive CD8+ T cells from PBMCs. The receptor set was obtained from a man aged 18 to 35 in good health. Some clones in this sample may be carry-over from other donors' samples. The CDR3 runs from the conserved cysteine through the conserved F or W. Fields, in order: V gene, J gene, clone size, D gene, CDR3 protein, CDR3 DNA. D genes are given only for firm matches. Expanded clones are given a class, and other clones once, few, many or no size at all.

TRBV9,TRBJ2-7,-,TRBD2,CASSVTGTSGTEQYF,TGTGCCAGCAGCGTAACCGGGACTAGCGGTACCGAGCAGTACTTC
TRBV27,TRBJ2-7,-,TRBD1,CASSLGDRTYEQYF,TGTGCCAGCAGCCTTGGGGACAGAACCTACGAGCAGTACTTC
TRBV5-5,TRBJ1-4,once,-,CASRFGEASNEKLFF,TGTGCCAGCAGGTTTGGAGAGGCGAGTAATGAAAAACTGTTTTTT
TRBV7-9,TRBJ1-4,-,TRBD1,CASSASGTGQKGGNEKLFF,TGTGCCAGCAGCGCCTCCGGGACAGGACAAAAGGGAGGGAATGAAAAACTGTTTTTT
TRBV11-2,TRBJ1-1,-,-,CASSLYQSRGNTEAFF,TGTGCCAGCAGCTTATATCAGTCGCGCGGGAACACTGAAGCTTTCTTT
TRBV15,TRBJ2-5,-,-,CATSRDAQETQYF,TGTGCCACCAGCAGAGATGCCCAAGAGACCCAGTACTTC
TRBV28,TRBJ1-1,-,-,CASSFTTAGGAEAFF,TGTGCCAGCAGTTTTACGACAGCGGGAGGGGCTGAAGCTTTCTTT
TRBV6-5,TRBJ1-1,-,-,CASSYSPGMGTEAFF,TGTGCCAGCAGTTACTCTCCAGGGATGGGCACTGAAGCTTTCTTT
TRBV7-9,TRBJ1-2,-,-,CASNPGGRGEGYTF,TGTGCCAGCAACCCTGGAGGGCGAGGGGAAGGCTACACCTTC
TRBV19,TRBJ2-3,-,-,CASSHYTDTQYF,TGTGCCAGTAGTCATTACACAGATACGCAGTATTTT
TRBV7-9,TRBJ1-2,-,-,CASSLARGGNGYTF,TGTGCCAGCAGCTTAGCGCGGGGTGGGAATGGCTACACCTTC
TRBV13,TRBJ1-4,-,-,CASSPRGDLTATNEKLFF,TGTGCCAGCAGCCCCCGGGGGGATCTTACTGCAACTAATGAAAAACTGTTTTTT
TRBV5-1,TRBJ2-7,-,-,CASSSSRTGSYEQYF,TGCGCCAGCAGCTCTTCGCGGACGGGATCCTACGAGCAGTACTTC
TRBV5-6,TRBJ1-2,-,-,CASSLDRADGYTF,TGTGCCAGCAGCTTGGACAGGGCCGATGGCTACACCTTC
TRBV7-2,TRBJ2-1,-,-,CASSQLGSYNEQFF,TGTGCCAGCAGCCAGTTGGGCTCCTACAATGAGCAGTTCTTC
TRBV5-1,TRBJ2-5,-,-,CASSRLDSRQETQYF,TGCGCCAGCAGCCGCTTGGACAGCCGTCAAGAGACCCAGTACTTC
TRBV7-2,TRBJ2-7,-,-,CASSLQREQYF,TGTGCCAGCAGCTTGCAACGCGAGCAGTACTTC
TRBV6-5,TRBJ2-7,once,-,CASSYGQGGTYEQYF,TGTGCCAGCAGTTACGGGCAGGGGGGAACCTACGAGCAGTACTTC
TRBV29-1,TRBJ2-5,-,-,CSVEGEETQYF,TGCAGCGTTGAAGGGGAAGAGACCCAGTACTTC
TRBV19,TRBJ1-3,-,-,CASSTPYHSGNTIYF,TGTGCCAGTAGTACCCCGTATCACTCTGGAAACACCATATATTTT
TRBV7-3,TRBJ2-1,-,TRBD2,CASSPLAGVYNEQFF,TGTGCCAGCAGCCCACTAGCGGGAGTCTACAATGAGCAGTTCTTC
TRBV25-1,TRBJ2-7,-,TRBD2,CASTFSGKGLYEQYF,TGTGCCAGCACGTTTAGCGGGAAGGGCCTCTACGAGCAGTACTTC
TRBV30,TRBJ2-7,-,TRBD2,CACETSSEQYF,TGTGCCTGCGAGACTAGCTCCGAGCAGTACTTC
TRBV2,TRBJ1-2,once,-,CASSATTGHYGYTF,TGTGCCAGCAGTGCGACGACGGGGCACTATGGCTACACCTTC
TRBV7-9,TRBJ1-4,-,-,CASSLTRSRATNEKLFF,TGTGCCAGCAGCTTAACTCGAAGCAGAGCAACTAATGAAAAACTGTTTTTT
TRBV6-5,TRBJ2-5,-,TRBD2,CASSSPTSGHQETQYF,TGTGCCAGCAGTTCGCCGACTAGCGGGCACCAAGAGACCCAGTACTTC
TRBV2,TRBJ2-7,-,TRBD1,CASSRQGYEQYF,TGTGCCAGCAGTAGACAGGGCTACGAGCAGTACTTC
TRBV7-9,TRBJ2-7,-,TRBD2,CASSQSGIGSYEQYF,TGTGCCAGCAGCCAGAGCGGGATTGGATCCTACGAGCAGTACTTC
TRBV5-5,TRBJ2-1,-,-,CASSLVGGSYNEQFF,TGTGCCAGCAGCTTGGTGGGAGGCTCCTACAATGAGCAGTTCTTC